The 18 T cell receptor beta chains reported below all come from one sample, sequenced in a study of T cells after yellow fever vaccination. TCRdb re-called the 5' RACE reads with MiXCR, one entry per CDR3 protein. The sample lists 600,000 to 750,000 distinct CDR3 sequences; around an eighth were seen once. Sequenced material: PBMCs, taken on the day of the yellow fever booster vaccination. Receptor source: a man between 25 and 39 years old who received the YFV17D yellow fever vaccine.

This clonotype was counted a few times. The chain joins TRBV5-1 to TRBJ1-5; 8 bases map to TRBD1. The germline V gene encodes CDR1 SGHRS and CDR2 YFSETQ. The CDR3 extends over 16 amino acids. V lost 0 bases, J lost 1 base, and 3 bases stayed unmatched. The CDR3 sequence: CASSLDGDRSNQPQHF. CDR3 DNA: TGCGCCAGCAGCTTGGATGGGGACAGGAGCAATCAGCCCCAGCATTTT.

The chain recombines TRBV20-1 with TRBJ2-2, with a weak D call TRBD2 (6 bases). V lost 4 bases and J 8 bases, leaving 14 bases between the germline ends. This CDR3 spans 13 amino acids. Per the germline V gene, CDR1 is DFQATT and CDR2 is SNEGSKA (reference sequence). The CDR3 region is CSAILSGTGELFF. CDR3 DNA sequence: TGCAGTGCTATTCTATCCGGGACTGGGGAGCTGTTTTTT.

V and J are TRBV5-4 and TRBJ2-3; D is ambiguous. The V gene's germline CDR1 is SGHNT and CDR2 YYREEE (reference sequence). CDR3 length: 16 amino acids. V lost 0 bases to trimming and J lost 0 bases, with 11 bases between them. CDR3 region: CASSLGQPSSTDTQYF. For the CDR3, the DNA is TGTGCCAGCAGCTTGGGTCAGCCTTCTAGCACAGATACGCAGTATTTT.

Only a few counts were recorded for this clonotype. The V gene is TRBV7-2, the J gene TRBJ1-2, with 7 positions matching TRBD1. Germline values: CDR1 SGHTA, CDR2 FQGNSA. Germline trimming cut 4 bases from V and 6 bases from J; bases unmatched to any gene: 8. This CDR3 has 14 amino acids. The CDR3 DNA reads TGTGCCAGCAGCTCCGGTAGGGGGCTTGATGGCTACACCTTC. Amino acid sequence: CASSSGRGLDGYTF.

This clonotype has a handful of counts. The genes are TRBV7-2 and TRBJ2-5; 8 nucleotides match TRBD2. Germline V gene lookup returns CDR1 SGHTA and CDR2 FQGNSA. The CDR3 has 15 residues. V lost 1 base and J lost 4; bases outside the gene matches: 5. The CDR3, as DNA: TGTGCCAGCAGCTTAGGCCGGGGGGGTGGAGAGACCCAGTACTTC. It encodes CASSLGRGGGETQYF.

The genes are TRBV6-5 and TRBJ1-2; D call uncertain. The V and J ends lost 3 bases and 8 bases respectively, with 10 bases between them. The CDR3 sequence is 12 residues long. CDR1 and CDR2 (germline): MNHEY, SVGAGI. CDR3 amino acids: CASSYRTGGYTF. In nucleotides, the CDR3 is TGTGCCAGCAGTTATAGGACGGGAGGCTACACCTTC.

This clonotype was counted a few times. The chain carries TRBV6-5 and TRBJ1-1; no clear D gene. Germline V gene data show CDR1 as MNHEY and CDR2 as SVGAGI. V was trimmed by 1 base and J by 5 bases, leaving 8 bases between them. The CDR3 totals 13 residues. The CDR3 bases are TGTGCCAGCAGTTACTTGCGATGGACTGAAGCTTTCTTT. It translates to CASSYLRWTEAFF.

The V and J genes are TRBV18 and TRBJ1-6, with D possibly matching TRBD1 (5 bases). The V and J ends lost 3 bases and 14 bases respectively, with 11 bases between them. Per germline, CDR1 KGHSH and CDR2 LQKENI. The CDR3 has 12 amino acids. This CDR3 reads CASSPQGYALHF. The CDR3 DNA reads TGTGCCAGCTCACCTCAGGGATATGCCCTCCACTTT. Full variable domain (remainder filled in from reference TRBV18 and TRBJ1-6): NAGVMQNPRHLVRRRGQEARLRCSPMKGHSHVYWYRQLPEEGLKFMVYLQKENIIDESGMPKERFSAEFPKEGPSILRIQQVVRGDSAAYFCASSPQGYALHFGNGTRLTVT.

J is TRBJ2-5 and V is TRBV11-2, with no clear D. This CDR3 region has 14 residues. V lost 2 bases and J lost 7, with 14 bases in between. Germline CDR1 and CDR2: SGHAT and FQNNGV. As DNA, the CDR3 is TGTGCCAGCAGCTTAAGAGGACCCACCGGGACCCAGTACTTC. Translation gives CASSLRGPTGTQYF.

This sequence joins TRBV20-1 and TRBJ2-1; 8 bases fit TRBD2. V lost 0 bases to trimming and J lost 9 bases; unmatched junction nucleotides: 7. The CDR3 totals 14 residues. Germline V gene data show CDR1 as DFQATT and CDR2 as SNEGSKA (reference sequence). The CDR3 sequence is CSARDPAGVTEQFF. CDR3 nucleotides: TGCAGTGCTAGAGATCCAGCGGGAGTGACTGAGCAGTTCTTC.

This clonotype was seen more than once but under ten times. J is TRBJ1-5 and V is TRBV20-1; 7 bases are shared with TRBD1. The germline gives CDR1 DFQATT, CDR2 SNEGSKA (reference sequence). The CDR3 covers 13 residues. The trim removed 6 bases at V and 6 bases at J, leaving 8 bases unmatched. The CDR3 is CSAKGAGRQPQHF. The CDR3 DNA reads TGCAGTGCCAAGGGGGCAGGACGTCAGCCCCAGCATTTT.

This clonotype was observed a few times. The chain combines TRBV7-9 with TRBJ1-2; no clear D gene. This CDR3 has 14 residues. The V gene lost 0 bases and the J gene lost 1 base, with 6 bases spanning the gap. Germline V lookup: CDR1 SEHNR, CDR2 FQNEAQ (reference sequence). Here the CDR3 reads CASSLAASNYGYTF. The CDR3, as DNA: TGTGCCAGCAGCTTAGCCGCCAGTAACTATGGCTACACCTTC.

This clonotype occurred a few times. This chain uses TRBV30 with TRBJ2-7; D perhaps matches TRBD1 (5 bases). The CDR3 totals 14 residues. V gave up 4 bases and J gave up 6 bases, with 19 bases separating them. Germline-derived CDR1 and CDR2 are GTSNPN and SVGIG (reference sequence). The DNA of the CDR3 is TGTGCCTGGACCGGACACGGACGGCCGCCCGAGCAGTACTTC. Translation gives CAWTGHGRPPEQYF.

The chain carries TRBV24-1 and TRBJ1-5, with a possible D match to TRBD1 (6 bases). The V end lost 7 bases, the J end lost 4 bases, and 16 bases lay between the germline ends. There are 15 residues in the CDR3. CDR1 and CDR2 (germline): KGHDR, SFDVKD. The CDR3 DNA reads TGTGCCACCAGCCCAGGAGGGGGGGTGAATCAGCCCCAGCATTTT. Its translation: CATSPGGGVNQPQHF.

This chain connects TRBV4-3 to TRBJ1-2; D not resolved. Trimming shortened V by 1 base and J by 8 bases, and 17 bases separated the two germline ends. The V gene's germline CDR1 is LGHNA and CDR2 YSLEER. This CDR3 spans 15 amino acids. CDR3 sequence: CASSQVPSTGGGYTF. The CDR3 bases are TGCGCCAGCAGCCAAGTACCGTCCACCGGCGGCGGCTACACCTTC.

This clonotype has more than one count but fewer than ten. CDR3 nucleotides: TGCGCCAGCAGCTTTAACCAGGGGCCGATGAACACTGAAGCTTTCTTT. This gives the protein CASSFNQGPMNTEAFF. V is TRBV5-1 and J is TRBJ1-1, with D tentatively TRBD1 (6 bases). The CDR3 runs 16 residues. CDR1 is SGHRS, CDR2 YFSETQ, per germline. With 2 bases removed from V and 0 bases from J, the gap between germline ends came to 14 bases. Filled out from reference TRBV5-1 and TRBJ1-1, the complete variable domain reads KAGVTQTPRYLIKTRGQQVTLSCSPISGHRSVSWYQQTPGQGLQFLFEYFSETQRNKGNFPGRFSGRQFSNSRSEMNVSTLELGDSALYLCASSFNQGPMNTEAFFGQGTRLTVV.

This clonotype was detected only a few times. The chain carries TRBV7-2 and TRBJ2-7; 9 bases align to TRBD2. Germline V CDR1 and CDR2: SGHTA, FQGNSA. Germline trimming cut 5 bases from V and 6 bases from J; bases unmatched to any gene: 8. The CDR3 is 14 residues long. The CDR3, as DNA: TGTGCCAGCAGCCCTAGCGGGGTAAAGTCCGAGCAGTACTTC. Protein sequence: CASSPSGVKSEQYF.

The chain carries TRBV20-1 and TRBJ2-7; 9 bases match TRBD1. Looked up from germline, CDR1 is DFQATT and CDR2 is SNEGSKA (reference sequence). The V and J ends lost 4 bases and 4 bases, in that order; junction bases with no gene match: 5. This CDR3 spans 13 amino acids. The CDR3 coding sequence is TGCAGTGCTAAGACAGGGGGAACATACGAGCAGTACTTC. Translating it yields CSAKTGGTYEQYF.